This T cell receptor beta chain was captured by sequencing in a study of Ad26.COV2.S vaccination and SARS-CoV-2 variants (dated by TCRdb to the early 2020s). About the full investigation: Donors in the vaccine arm were drawn from COV1001, a multicentre, randomized, double-blind, placebo-controlled phase I-IIa trial testing Ad26.COV2.S in healthy adults. Throughout the experiments and outcome assessment, investigators stayed blinded to trial group allocation. Trial participants were randomized into five groups of five: low-dose or high-dose Ad26.COV2.S given once or twice, or placebo on both occasions. The TCR-sequenced set comprised roughly 30 samples: 19 Ad26.COV2.S vaccine recipients, 5 placebo recipients and 8 SARS-CoV-2 convalescent individuals. Ad26.COV2.S was administered intramuscularly at a dose of 5x10^10 or 1x10^11 viral particles, either as one shot or as two shots given 56 days apart. TCRbeta repertoire sequencing served as the tool for gauging how specific and how broad the SARS-CoV-2-reactive T cell receptors were following Ad26.COV2.S vaccination. The paper's findings and limits, for the study overall: The study was not powered for comparison of responses between vaccine doses or regimens. Compared with placebo recipients, Ad26.COV2.S recipients showed higher spike-specific TCR breadth (P = 0.0014). According to the authors, total T cell responses may have been underestimated by the TCR breadth and depth analyses. Comparable non-spike TCR breadth was observed between vaccine and placebo recipients, consistent with only spike being contained in the vaccine. Substantial breadth of spike-specific CD8+ and CD4+ T cell responses was reported after vaccination.

What the treatment or condition label conveys for this sample: around 19 received Ad26.COV2.S at low or high dose, single or two shots; about 5 received placebo; per-sample allocation not given. Repertoires of vaccine and placebo recipients were sequenced from samples taken on day 63 after the first injection. Cohort 1b enrolled 25 to 30 adults aged 18-55 years at a single site in Boston, USA, between 29 July and 7 August 2020. Ad26.COV2.S consisted of a replication-incompetent adenovirus type 26 vector by which a prefusion-stabilized SARS-CoV-2 spike protein from the original Wuhan strain was expressed. Germline trimming amounts to 4 bases on V and 3 bases on J, with 6 as the count of junction bases outside the gene matches. The germline V gene sets CDR1 to SGDLS and CDR2 to YYNGEE. The CDR3, from cysteine to phenylalanine, totals 15 residues. Here the CDR3 DNA is all that survives: 45 bases in frame from base 1.

The immunoSEQ Assay was the method used to sequence TCRbeta CDR3 regions. After extraction, genomic DNA underwent amplification by bias-controlled multiplex PCR, followed by high-throughput sequencing. In the authors' own workflow: To quantify the absolute abundance of every unique TCRbeta CDR3 region, sequences were collapsed and filtered. T cell fraction was estimated by normalizing TCRbeta template counts to usable DNA, with usable DNA measured through amplification of reference genes found in all nucleated cells. Repertoire TCRs were annotated as SARS-CoV-2-specific when V gene, CDR3 amino acid sequence and J gene were exactly matched to a known reactive TCR set. The reference SARS-CoV-2 TCR set came from MIRA and was filtered for enrichment in COVID-19-positive ImmuneCODE repertoires, removing public or cross-reactive TCRs. Using the MIRA antigens, annotated TCRs were further analysed by specific ORF or by position within an ORF. Breadth was defined as annotated unique rearrangements over total unique productive rearrangements; depth was the summed frequency of those rearrangements. Two-sided Wilcoxon rank-sum tests were applied when comparing TCR breadth between groups. Entries here come from immuneACCESS through TCRdb and include only in-frame sequences with V and J called. Some clones fail to appear in such tables; in the studies checked, an unresolved V gene covers under half of the shortfall, and the cause of the remainder is unknown. That table supplies the V and J calls and clone size; D and trimming were determined from the DNA. The sample records about 480,000 clones, roughly nine tenths of which are singletons. The top ten clonotypes cover 9.5% to 15% of the sample.

In regard to this clone: Its recognized antigen is unknown. Base qualities are not recorded, but no much larger clone differs from it by a single base.

The input for sequencing was peripheral blood, taken in a trial of Ad26.COV2.S vaccine versus placebo. This sequence was found in a person aged 18-65 years who received the Ad26.COV2.S COVID-19 vaccine or a placebo. The rearrangement joined TRBV9 to TRBJ2-1, with 8 central nucleotides matching TRBD1. The nucleotide sequence reads TGTGCCAGCAGCCCCGACAGGGGAATCTACAATGAGCAGTTCTTC. Translation gives CASSPDRGIYNEQFF.